The sequence of this T cell receptor beta chain was determined in a study of blood T cell repertoires in COVID-19. Measured with immunoSEQ multiplex PCR; TCRdb has only the in-frame clones, and not every one. Among more than 300,000 clones listed, more than 90% were seen once. The V end was cut by 7 bases, the J end by 1 base, with 4 bases between. The CDR3 has 12 amino acids. Germline V gene lookup returns CDR1 ENHRY and CDR2 SYGVKD. The sequenced sample consisted of PBMCs or T cells enriched from blood (not recorded which). This rearrangement joins TRBV10-3 to TRBJ2-2, with D hard to call. This TCR derives from a woman in her 30s who had recovered from COVID-19. As DNA, the CDR3 is TGTGCCATCAATCAGAACACCGGGGAGCTGTTTTTT. This gives the protein CAINQNTGELFF.